The 20 T cell receptor beta chains below all came from one sample that was sequenced in a study of patients and donors after allogeneic stem cell transplantation. From the RT-PCR reads, TCRdb called clonotypes with MiXCR, one entry per CDR3 protein. The table has around 240,000 distinct CDR3 sequences, 12% to 15% seen once. The sample consisted of blood, either unsorted or a sorted T cell fraction (not recorded which). The receptors originated from a human donor who was either an allogeneic HSCT recipient or a stem cell or donor lymphocyte infusion donor (not recorded which). It is not recorded whose cells these are; they may come from a transplant donor.

There are many counts of this clonotype. V is TRBV6-5 and J is TRBJ1-5; D is unresolved. Trimming shortened V by 4 bases and J by 9 bases, and 13 bases separated the two germline ends. This CDR3 is built from 13 residues. CDR1 MNHEY and CDR2 SVGAGI come from the germline V gene. The CDR3 DNA sequence: TGTGCCAGCAGTTTGGGAAATGGGTGGCCCCAGCATTTT. It translates to CASSLGNGWPQHF.

This clonotype was counted only a few times. V is TRBV15 and J is TRBJ1-4; D is unclear. This CDR3 comprises 16 residues. The germline V gene has CDR1 LNHNV and CDR2 YYDKDF (reference sequence). Between the trimmed V and J ends, which lost 4 bases and 3 bases, there was a span of 15 bases. CDR3 sequence: CATSTRGRVANEKLFF. CDR3 DNA: TGTGCCACCAGCACCCGTGGGAGGGTGGCTAATGAAAAACTGTTTTTT. The variable domain in full, completed from reference TRBV15 and TRBJ1-4, reads DAMVIQNPRYQVTQFGKPVTLSCSQTLNHNVMYWYQQKSSQAPKLLFHYYDKDFNNEADTPDNFQSRRPNTSFCFLDIRSPGLGDTAMYLCATSTRGRVANEKLFFGSGTQLSVL.

This clonotype was observed many times. The CDR3 nucleotides are TGTGCCAGCAGGGGGACAGGGGGCCACAATGAGCAGTTCTTC. It codes for CASRGTGGHNEQFF. This rearrangement joins TRBV6-1 to TRBJ2-1; the match to TRBD1 covers 12 bases. J was trimmed by 5 bases and V by 6 bases; bases with no gene match: 2. Germline V lookup: CDR1 MNHNS, CDR2 SASEGT. There are 14 residues in the CDR3.

This chain uses TRBV19 with TRBJ1-1; D is uncertain. There are 13 residues in the CDR3. The germline V and J ends were trimmed by 5 bases and 2 bases, with 9 bases remaining between them. In germline, CDR1 is LNHDA, CDR2 SQIVND (reference sequence). The CDR3 protein is CASSFQTNTEAFF. The CDR3 nucleotides are TGTGCCAGTAGTTTCCAGACTAACACTGAAGCTTTCTTT.

The V and J genes are TRBV5-6 and TRBJ2-2; D gene unclear. CDR1 is SGHDT, CDR2 YYEEEE, per germline. V lost 2 bases to trimming and J lost 6 bases, with 8 bases between them. This CDR3 has 13 amino acids. In nucleotides, the CDR3 is TGTGCCAGCAGCTTTGGGGAAGCCGGGGAGCTGTTTTTT. This encodes CASSFGEAGELFF.

This clonotype was observed a handful of times. The rearrangement links TRBV3-1 to TRBJ2-4, with 13 bases fitting TRBD2. The CDR3 spans 14 residues. Losses at the gene ends were 0 bases for V and 14 bases for J; bases not matched to a gene: 4. Germline V lookup: CDR1 LGHDT, CDR2 YNNKEL (reference sequence). The CDR3 region is CASSQETSGGEKYF. The DNA for the CDR3 is TGTGCCAGCAGCCAAGAAACTAGCGGGGGGGAAAAGTACTTC.

This clonotype has more than one count but fewer than ten. The V call is TRBV2, the J call TRBJ1-4; 7 bases line up with TRBD1. V shed 4 bases and J 0 bases; nucleotides not matched to a gene: 8. The CDR3 is 17 residues long. CDR1 is SNHLY, CDR2 FYNNEI, per germline. The CDR3 bases are TGTGCCAGCAGTGCTAGACCAACAGGGGCAACTAATGAAAAACTGTTTTTT. Amino acids: CASSARPTGATNEKLFF.

The chain carries TRBV5-5 and TRBJ1-1; possibly TRBD1 for D (6 bases). V was cut by 2 bases and J by 6 bases, with 11 bases left in between. From germline, CDR1 is SGHKS and CDR2 YYEKEE (reference sequence). This CDR3 spans 13 amino acids. Here the CDR3 DNA reads TGTGCCAGCAGCTTCGGCACAGGGCCTGAAGCTTTCTTT. Translation: CASSFGTGPEAFF. Full variable domain (outside the CDR3, taken from reference TRBV5-5 and TRBJ1-1): DAGVTQSPTHLIKTRGQQVTLRCSPISGHKSVSWYQQVLGQGPQFIFQYYEKEERGRGNFPDRFSARQFPNYSSELNVNALLLGDSALYLCASSFGTGPEAFFGQGTRLTVV.

Ten or more counts support this clonotype. V and J are TRBV5-1 and TRBJ2-1, with 10 bases lining up with TRBD2. Germline CDR1 is SGHRS and CDR2 is YFSETQ. Trimming at V came to 5 bases and at J to 9 bases, leaving 11 bases not matched to a gene. This CDR3 contains 15 residues. CDR3 in amino acids: CASSPSPSGRTEQFF. CDR3 DNA: TGCGCCAGCAGTCCTTCTCCTAGCGGGAGAACTGAGCAGTTCTTC.

The V call is TRBV5-1, the J call TRBJ1-1; possible D gene TRBD1, 5 bases. Trimming removed 0 bases from V and 4 bases from J, with 10 bases in between. This CDR3 spans 14 amino acids. From germline, CDR1 is SGHRS and CDR2 YFSETQ. The CDR3 sequence: CASSLGRASTEAFF. In DNA, the CDR3 is TGCGCCAGCAGCTTGGGCAGGGCGAGCACTGAAGCTTTCTTT.

This clonotype came up many times. The chain is built from TRBV6-1 and TRBJ1-1; TRBD1 matches 10 bases. Per the germline V gene, CDR1 is MNHNS and CDR2 is SASEGT. The junction had 3 bases not matched to a gene; V was cut back by 3 bases and J by 2 bases. The CDR3 runs to 15 residues. The CDR3 loop reads CASSDDRGRNTEAFF. The CDR3 DNA reads as TGTGCCAGCAGTGACGACAGGGGGCGAAACACTGAAGCTTTCTTT.

The gene calls are TRBV20-1 and TRBJ1-5; TRBD1 is a possible D gene (5 bases). The ends were cut back, 0 bases at V and 7 bases at J, with 13 bases in the middle. This CDR3 contains 14 residues. The germline V gene encodes CDR1 DFQATT and CDR2 SNEGSKA (reference sequence). CDR3 loop: CSARDRSGWQPQHF. In DNA form, the CDR3 reads TGCAGTGCTAGAGATAGATCAGGGTGGCAGCCCCAGCATTTT.

V gene TRBV6-1 combines with J gene TRBJ1-6, with D perhaps TRBD1 (5 bases). This CDR3 region has 14 residues. The germline CDR1 and CDR2 sequences are MNHNS and SASEGT. The germline V and J ends were trimmed by 4 bases and 7 bases, with 11 bases remaining between them. CDR3 in amino acids: CASSVEGKNSPLHF. DNA for the CDR3: TGTGCCAGCAGTGTTGAGGGGAAGAATTCACCCCTCCACTTT.

The table lists this clonotype with a few counts. The chain recombines TRBV5-8 with TRBJ2-3; unclear D gene. This CDR3 has 14 amino acids. Germline V CDR1 and CDR2: SGHTS, YDEGEE. Trimming pared 1 base from V and 3 bases from J, leaving 9 bases between. The DNA of the CDR3 is TGTGCCAGCAGCTTGTACCTAGAGACAGATACGCAGTATTTT. Translating it yields CASSLYLETDTQYF.

This clonotype came up a few times. Sequence at one end of the junction differs from germline and may be a read error. The genes are TRBV28 and TRBJ2-7; perhaps TRBD1 as D (7 bases). Per germline, CDR1 MDHEN and CDR2 SYDVKM. This CDR3 region has 15 residues. Here the CDR3 DNA reads TGTGCCAGCAGTTCCGACGACAGGGACTCCGACGAGCAGTACTTC. It is translated as CASSSDDRDSDEQYF.

This clonotype appeared a few times. CDR3 sequence: CASSENEGAEAFF. The CDR3, as DNA: TGTGCCAGCAGTGAAAACGAGGGGGCTGAAGCTTTCTTT. The rearrangement uses TRBV6-4 and TRBJ1-1; D possibly corresponds to TRBD1 (6 bases). With 3 bases removed from V and 6 bases from J, the gap between germline ends came to 11 bases. The CDR3 runs to 13 residues. Germline CDR1 and CDR2: MRHNA and SNTAGT.

The V call is TRBV2, the J call TRBJ1-4, with D possibly TRBD1 on 6 matching bases. V dropped 8 bases and J dropped 7 bases, with 14 bases sitting between them. The CDR3 is 13 residues long. Germline lookup yields CDR1 SNHLY and CDR2 FYNNEI. DNA for the CDR3: TGTGCCAGCTCTGACCAGGGGCGTGAAAAACTGTTTTTT. Its protein is CASSDQGREKLFF.

V usage is TRBV5-5 and J usage is TRBJ2-1; 10 nucleotides agree with TRBD1. After removal of 2 bases from V and 3 bases from J, the junction contained 2 bases not matched to a gene. This CDR3 region has 15 residues. Germline V gene sequence: CDR1 SGHKS, CDR2 YYEKEE (reference sequence). CDR3 region: CASSFGQGDYNEQFF. The CDR3, as DNA: TGTGCCAGCAGCTTCGGACAGGGGGACTACAATGAGCAGTTCTTC. Variable domain in full (rest from reference TRBV5-5 and TRBJ2-1): DAGVTQSPTHLIKTRGQQVTLRCSPISGHKSVSWYQQVLGQGPQFIFQYYEKEERGRGNFPDRFSARQFPNYSSELNVNALLLGDSALYLCASSFGQGDYNEQFFGPGTRLTVL.

CDR3 residues: CASSPRLAGGGNIQYF. CDR3 nucleotides: TGTGCCAGCAGCCCGAGACTAGCGGGGGGCGGAAACATTCAGTACTTC. This rearrangement joins TRBV7-2 to TRBJ2-4; 13 bases agree with TRBD2. V lost 5 bases to trimming and J lost 6 bases; unmatched junction nucleotides: 7. The CDR3 runs 16 residues. Germline V CDR1 and CDR2: SGHTA, FQGNSA.

The J gene is TRBJ2-7, the V gene TRBV5-1; TRBD1 agrees at 10 bases. This CDR3 spans 15 amino acids. V lost 4 bases, J lost 5 bases, and 9 bases stayed unmatched. CDR1 and CDR2 from the germline V gene are SGHRS and YFSETQ. The CDR3 DNA reads as TGCGCCAGCAGCCGCAGACAGGGGGCGACGGACGAGCAGTACTTC. Its translation: CASSRRQGATDEQYF.